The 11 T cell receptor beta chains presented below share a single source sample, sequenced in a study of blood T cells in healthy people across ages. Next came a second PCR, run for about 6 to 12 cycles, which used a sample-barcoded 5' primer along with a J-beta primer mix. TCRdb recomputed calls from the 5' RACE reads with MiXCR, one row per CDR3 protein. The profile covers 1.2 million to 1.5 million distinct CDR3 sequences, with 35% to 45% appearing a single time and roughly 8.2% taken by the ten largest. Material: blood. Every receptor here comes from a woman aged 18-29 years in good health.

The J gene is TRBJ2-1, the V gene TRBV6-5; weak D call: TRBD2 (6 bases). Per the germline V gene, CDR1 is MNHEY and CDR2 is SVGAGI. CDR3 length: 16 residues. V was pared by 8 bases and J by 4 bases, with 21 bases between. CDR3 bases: TGTGCCAGCGCCGGGATCGCGGGGCTGTCTTACAATGAGCAGTTCTTC. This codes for CASAGIAGLSYNEQFF.

Here the CDR3 reads CASLCPGDYEQYF. CDR3 in DNA: TGCGCCAGCCTTTGCCCGGGGGACTACGAGCAGTACTTC. The chain employs TRBV10-1 and TRBJ2-7, with TRBD2 as a possible D gene (6 bases). V was pared by 8 bases and J by 3 bases, with 14 bases between. This CDR3 contains 13 residues. Per germline, CDR1 WNHNN and CDR2 SYGVQD (reference sequence).

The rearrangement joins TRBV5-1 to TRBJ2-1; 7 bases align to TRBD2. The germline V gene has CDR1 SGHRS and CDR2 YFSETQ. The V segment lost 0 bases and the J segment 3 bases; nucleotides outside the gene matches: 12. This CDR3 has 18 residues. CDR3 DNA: TGCGCCAGCAGCTTGGTTCCAGCGGGAACGTCAAGCTACAATGAGCAGTTCTTC. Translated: CASSLVPAGTSSYNEQFF.

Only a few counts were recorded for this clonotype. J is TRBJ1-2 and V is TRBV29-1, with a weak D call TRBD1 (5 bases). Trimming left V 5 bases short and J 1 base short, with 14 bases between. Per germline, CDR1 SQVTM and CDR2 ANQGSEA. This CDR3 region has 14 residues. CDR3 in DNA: TGCAGCGTTCAGATGACAGCGTATAACTATGGCTACACCTTC. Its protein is CSVQMTAYNYGYTF.

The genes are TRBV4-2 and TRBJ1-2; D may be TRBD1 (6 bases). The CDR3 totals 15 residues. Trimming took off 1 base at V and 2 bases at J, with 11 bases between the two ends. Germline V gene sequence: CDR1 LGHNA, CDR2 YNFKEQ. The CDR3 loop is CASSQAGQGNYGYTF. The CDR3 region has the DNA TGTGCCAGCAGCCAAGCGGGGCAGGGGAACTATGGCTACACCTTC.

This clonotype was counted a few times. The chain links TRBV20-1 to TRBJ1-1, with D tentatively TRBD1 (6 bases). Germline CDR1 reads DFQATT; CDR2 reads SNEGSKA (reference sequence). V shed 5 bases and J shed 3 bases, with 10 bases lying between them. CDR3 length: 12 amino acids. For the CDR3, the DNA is TGCAGTGCTGTCGGGGGGCACACTGAAGCTTTCTTT. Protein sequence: CSAVGGHTEAFF.

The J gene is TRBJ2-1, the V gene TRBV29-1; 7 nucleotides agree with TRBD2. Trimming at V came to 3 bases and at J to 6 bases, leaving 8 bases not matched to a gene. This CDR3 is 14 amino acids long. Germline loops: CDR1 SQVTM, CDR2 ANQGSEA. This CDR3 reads CSVDASGEGNEQFF. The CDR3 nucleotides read TGCAGCGTTGATGCTAGCGGAGAGGGCAATGAGCAGTTCTTC.

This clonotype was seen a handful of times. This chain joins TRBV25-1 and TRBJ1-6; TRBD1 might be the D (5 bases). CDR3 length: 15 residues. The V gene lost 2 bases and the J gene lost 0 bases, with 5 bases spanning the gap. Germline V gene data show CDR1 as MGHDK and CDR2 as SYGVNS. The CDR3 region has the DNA TGTGCCAGCAGTGAAGACAGCTCCTATAATTCACCCCTCCACTTT. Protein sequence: CASSEDSSYNSPLHF. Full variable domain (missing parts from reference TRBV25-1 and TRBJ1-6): EADIYQTPRYLVIGTGKKITLECSQTMGHDKMYWYQQDPGMELHLIHYSYGVNSTEKGDLSSESTVSRIRTEHFPLTLESARPSHTSQYLCASSEDSSYNSPLHFGNGTRLTVT.

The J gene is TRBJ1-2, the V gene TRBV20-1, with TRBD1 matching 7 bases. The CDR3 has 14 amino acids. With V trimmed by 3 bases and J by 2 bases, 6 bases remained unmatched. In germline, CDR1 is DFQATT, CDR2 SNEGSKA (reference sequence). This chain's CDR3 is CSARVQGENYGYTF. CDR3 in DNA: TGCAGTGCTAGGGTCCAGGGGGAAAACTATGGCTACACCTTC.

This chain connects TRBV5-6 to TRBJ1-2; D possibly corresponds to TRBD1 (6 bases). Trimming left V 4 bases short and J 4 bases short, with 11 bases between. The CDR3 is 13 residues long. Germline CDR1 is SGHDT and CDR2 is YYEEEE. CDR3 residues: CASSRQELYGYTF. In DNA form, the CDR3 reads TGTGCCAGCAGCAGACAGGAACTCTATGGCTACACCTTC.

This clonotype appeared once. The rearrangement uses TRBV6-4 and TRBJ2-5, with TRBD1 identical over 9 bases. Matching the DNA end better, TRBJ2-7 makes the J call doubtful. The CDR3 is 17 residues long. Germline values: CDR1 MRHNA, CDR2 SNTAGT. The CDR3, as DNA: TGTGCCAGCAGTCGACAGGGGGTAGGGACCGGAGTAAACGAGCAGTACTTC. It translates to CASSRQGVGTGVNEQYF.